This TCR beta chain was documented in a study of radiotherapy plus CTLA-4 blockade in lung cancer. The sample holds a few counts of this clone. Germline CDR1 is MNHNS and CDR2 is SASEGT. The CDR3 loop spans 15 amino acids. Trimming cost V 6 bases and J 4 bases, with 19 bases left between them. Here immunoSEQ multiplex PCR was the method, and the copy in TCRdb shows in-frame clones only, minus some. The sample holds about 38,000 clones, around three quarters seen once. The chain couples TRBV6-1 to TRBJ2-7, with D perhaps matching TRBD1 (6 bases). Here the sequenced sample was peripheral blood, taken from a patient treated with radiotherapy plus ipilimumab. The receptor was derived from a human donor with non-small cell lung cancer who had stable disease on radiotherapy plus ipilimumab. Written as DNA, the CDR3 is TGTGCCAGCAGGAGAGAACTCCAGGGGCTTTACGAGCAGTACGTC. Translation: CASRRELQGLYEQYV.